Shown below are 11 T cell receptor beta chains from a single sample sequenced in a study of glioma-infiltrating T cells after dendritic cell vaccination. Assay: immunoSEQ multiplex PCR; the TCRdb copy retains only in-frame clones and omits some. The sample lists some 73,000 clones, roughly 87% occurring once. Sample: blood, taken before dendritic cell vaccination. These receptors originate from a human donor with glioblastoma.

The J gene is TRBJ1-1, the V gene TRBV27, with no clear D. The length of the CDR3 is 13 residues. The germline CDR1 and CDR2 sequences are MNHEY and SMNVEV (reference sequence). Trimming pared 2 bases from V and 4 bases from J, leaving 8 bases between. The CDR3 nucleotides read TGTGCCAGCAGTTTACGAGGGTTCACTGAAGCTTTCTTT. This gives the protein CASSLRGFTEAFF.

The CDR3 here is CASSNADRPNTEAFF. The DNA for the CDR3 is TGTGCCAGCAGCAACGCAGACAGACCGAACACTGAAGCTTTCTTT. The J gene is TRBJ1-1, the V gene TRBV7-9, with D perhaps TRBD1 (5 bases). Germline lookup yields CDR1 SEHNR and CDR2 FQNEAQ (reference sequence). V lost 5 bases, J lost 1 base, and 14 bases lay in between. The CDR3 is 15 residues long.

CDR3 region: CASSLEYSRGLTAEQFF. The CDR3 region has the DNA TGTGCCAGCAGCTTAGAGTATAGTCGGGGACTGACGGCTGAGCAGTTCTTC. The rearrangement links TRBV7-6 to TRBJ2-1, with D perhaps matching TRBD2 (6 bases). This CDR3 is 17 amino acids long. Trimming stripped 1 base from V and 9 bases from J, with 22 bases between. In germline, CDR1 is SGHVS, CDR2 FNYEAQ.

The chain uses TRBV2 and TRBJ1-4; perhaps TRBD1 as D (6 bases). Between the trimmed V and J ends, which lost 5 bases and 16 bases, there was a span of 20 bases. The CDR3 has 13 amino acids. Germline V lookup: CDR1 SNHLY, CDR2 FYNNEI. Written as DNA, the CDR3 is TGTGCCAGCAGTCCCGTAGGGGGTCGGAACTCGTTTTTT. Translating gives CASSPVGGRNSFF.

The chain has TRBV7-7 and TRBJ2-5; D may be TRBD1 (5 bases). Germline V CDR1 and CDR2: SSHAT, FNYEAQ (reference sequence). CDR3 size: 14 residues. The germline V and J ends were trimmed by 2 bases and 0 bases, with 7 bases remaining between them. CDR3 sequence (DNA): TGTGCCAGCAGCTTACCAGGGTACCAAGAGACCCAGTACTTC. As protein: CASSLPGYQETQYF. Full variable domain (outside the CDR3, taken from reference TRBV7-7 and TRBJ2-5): GAGVSQSPRYKVTKRGQDVTLRCDPISSHATLYWYQQALGQGPEFLTYFNYEAQPDKSGLPSDRFSAERPEGSISTLTIQRTEQRDSAMYRCASSLPGYQETQYFGPGTRLLVL.

V usage is TRBV6-4 and J usage is TRBJ1-1; tentatively, D is TRBD1 (6 bases). The CDR3 runs 14 residues. V was clipped by 4 bases and J by 4 bases, with 13 bases between them. The germline V gene has CDR1 MRHNA and CDR2 SNTAGT. CDR3 in DNA: TGTGCCAGCAGTGTTGGGGGCAGAGCCACTGAAGCTTTCTTT. It codes for CASSVGGRATEAFF.

The V gene is TRBV19, the J gene TRBJ2-3; possibly TRBD1 for D (5 bases). CDR3 length equals 15 residues. The germline V and J ends were trimmed by 5 bases and 7 bases, with 19 bases remaining between them. The germline V gene encodes CDR1 LNHDA and CDR2 SQIVND (reference sequence). The CDR3 coding sequence is TGTGCCAGTAGTCCCCAGGGATTGGGCCGGAATACGCAGTATTTT. Its protein product is CASSPQGLGRNTQYF. Complete variable domain (other parts from reference TRBV19 and TRBJ2-3): DGGITQSPKYLFRKEGQNVTLSCEQNLNHDAMYWYRQDPGQGLRLIYYSQIVNDFQKGDIAEGYSVSREKKESFPLTVTSAQKNPTAFYLCASSPQGLGRNTQYFGPGTRLTVL.

This clone has more than one count but fewer than ten. The chain couples TRBV6-1 to TRBJ1-3; 7 nucleotides align to TRBD1. This CDR3 has 14 amino acids. The ends lost 7 bases at V and 2 bases at J; junction bases unmatched: 5. CDR1 is MNHNS and CDR2 is SASEGT in the germline V gene. The CDR3: CASKMTGTGNTIYF. In DNA form, the CDR3 reads TGTGCCAGCAAAATGACAGGGACTGGAAACACCATATATTTT.

V is TRBV29-1 and J is TRBJ1-2; D may be TRBD1 (5 bases). V dropped 5 bases and J dropped 6 bases, with 28 bases sitting between them. Germline loops: CDR1 SQVTM, CDR2 ANQGSEA. This CDR3 is 17 amino acids long. CDR3 protein: CSVPLIPNTDKGDGYTF. In nucleotides, the CDR3 is TGCAGCGTTCCCCTAATTCCCAACACCGACAAAGGGGATGGCTACACCTTC.

The chain couples TRBV5-1 to TRBJ2-1; 10 bases line up with TRBD2. V was pared by 0 bases and J by 3 bases, with 3 bases of the junction left unmatched. Germline V gene lookup returns CDR1 SGHRS and CDR2 YFSETQ. CDR3 length: 16 residues. The CDR3 DNA is TGCGCCAGCAGCTTGGTTCCTAGCGGGAGCTACAATGAGCAGTTCTTC. Translation gives CASSLVPSGSYNEQFF.

The chain has TRBV29-1 and TRBJ2-1; D gene uncertain. Trimming pared 5 bases from V and 4 bases from J, leaving 15 bases between. This CDR3 spans 14 amino acids. Per the germline V gene, CDR1 is SQVTM and CDR2 is ANQGSEA. The CDR3 DNA reads as TGCAGCGTTTCCCAGAGACAATTTTACAATGAGCAGTTCTTC. As protein: CSVSQRQFYNEQFF.